The 9 T cell receptor beta chains listed next were all sequenced from one sample in a study of control samples from healthy donors and cancer patients. Clones were read by immunoSEQ multiplex PCR, and TCRdb kept only the in-frame ones, dropping some. The profile covers tens of thousands of clones, with 60% to 80% appearing a single time and 15% to 20% taken by the ten largest. Material: formalin-fixed, paraffin-embedded tissue. These receptors all stem from a male donor with melanoma.

J is TRBJ2-1 and V is TRBV7-3; D remains unclear. Germline V gene lookup returns CDR1 SGHTA and CDR2 FQGTGA. V lost 5 bases and J 7 bases, leaving 12 bases between the germline ends. This CDR3 spans 13 amino acids. CDR3 in amino acids: CASSTKTSNEQFF. In nucleotides, the CDR3 is TGTGCCAGCAGCACTAAAACGAGTAATGAGCAGTTCTTC.

This chain links TRBV4-1 with TRBJ1-5; D not certain. The CDR3 covers 17 residues. Trimming shortened V by 4 bases and J by 5 bases, and 21 bases separated the two germline ends. In germline, CDR1 is MGHRA, CDR2 YSYEKL. DNA of the CDR3: TGCGCCAGCAGCCCTCGCCCCGCCAGATTAGTATATCAGCCCCAGCATTTT. Its translation is CASSPRPARLVYQPQHF.

About this clone: One end of the junction is discordant with germline, which a read error may explain. V usage is TRBV6-1 and J usage is TRBJ2-3; 8 bases match TRBD1. Germline CDR1 is MNHNS and CDR2 is SASEGT. This CDR3 region has 17 residues. The CDR3 DNA reads TGTGCCAGCAGTAAAGCTGGACAGGGCAGGGGCACAGATACGCAGTATTTT. Translation: CASSKAGQGRGTDTQYF.

The J gene is TRBJ1-1, the V gene TRBV10-3; a weak D match, TRBD1 (5 bases). CDR1 and CDR2 from the germline V gene are ENHRY and SYGVKD. Trimming left V 0 bases short and J 2 bases short, with 7 bases between. This CDR3 is built from 14 residues. This chain's CDR3 is CAISESRGNTEAFF. CDR3 nucleotide sequence: TGTGCCATCAGTGAGTCGAGGGGTAACACTGAAGCTTTCTTT.

The chain links TRBV6-4 to TRBJ2-5; the match to TRBD2 covers 10 bases. V shed 3 bases, J shed 1 base, and the junction held 8 bases outside the gene matches. This CDR3 comprises 17 residues. Germline values: CDR1 MRHNA, CDR2 SNTAGT. CDR3 residues: CASSEGLAGAFQETQYF. For the CDR3, the DNA is TGTGCCAGCAGTGAAGGGCTAGCGGGAGCCTTCCAAGAGACCCAGTACTTC.

The V call is TRBV15, the J call TRBJ2-7; D is ambiguous. V was clipped by 0 bases and J by 5 bases, with 11 bases between them. This CDR3 has 14 amino acids. Germline values: CDR1 LNHNV, CDR2 YYDKDF (reference sequence). DNA of the CDR3: TGTGCCACCAGCAGAGATAAGAGCCGGGACGAGCAGTACTTC. Translation: CATSRDKSRDEQYF.

The V gene is TRBV11-2, the J gene TRBJ2-5; possibly TRBD2 for D (6 bases). CDR1 SGHAT and CDR2 FQNNGV come from the germline V gene. This CDR3 comprises 15 residues. With 5 bases removed from V and 2 bases from J, the gap between germline ends came to 15 bases. In nucleotides, the CDR3 is TGTGCCAGCAGCCCGCCGACGACTAGTCAAGAGACCCAGTACTTC. It is translated as CASSPPTTSQETQYF.

This sequence joins TRBV28 and TRBJ1-5, with D possibly TRBD1 on 5 matching bases. Trimming stripped 2 bases from V and 6 bases from J, with 14 bases between. The CDR3 length is 15 residues. The germline V gene encodes CDR1 MDHEN and CDR2 SYDVKM. CDR3 protein: CASSLRSGKSQPQHF. CDR3 in DNA: TGTGCCAGCAGTTTAAGGTCAGGGAAGTCTCAGCCCCAGCATTTT.

This sequence joins TRBV11-2 and TRBJ2-3; TRBD2 aligns across 10 bases. The CDR3 loop spans 17 amino acids. Germline V gene data show CDR1 as SGHAT and CDR2 as FQNNGV. Losses at the gene ends were 3 bases for V and 3 bases for J; bases not matched to a gene: 9. CDR3 bases: TGTGCCAGCAGCTTGTTCGCTAGCGGGAGTGTGACAGATACGCAGTATTTT. Amino acid sequence: CASSLFASGSVTDTQYF.